This T cell receptor beta chain is drawn from a study of shared clonotypes between healthy human individuals. In the case of this clone: The antigen is undetermined. Additional DNA sequences in this sample encode the identical CDR3.

The healthy adult donors were HIV-negative and reported no recent acute infections or vaccinations. Sequencing was at deep level. Sequencing used immunoSEQ multiplex PCR; TCRdb keeps in-frame clones, though not all of them. The table records 2 million or so clones, 85% to 95% of them present only once. The study, taken as a whole, reports: Donors were few, which limited the genetic and exposure-history diversity represented. As a rule, naive subsets had a larger estimated richness than memory subsets.

The CDR3 is 14 residues long. V lost 5 bases to trimming and J lost 2 bases, with 11 bases between them. Germline CDR1 SGHTA, CDR2 FQGNSA. This TCR was recovered from a man between 18 and 35 years old in good health. Source material: naive CD4+ T cells sorted from blood. The subset is: CD45RA+ positively selected. The rearrangement uses TRBV7-2 and TRBJ2-3; TRBD1 might be the D (6 bases). The CDR3 DNA is TGTGCCAGCAGCCTGGGGACAATCACAGATACGCAGTATTTT. As protein: CASSLGTITDTQYF.